One and the same sample provided the 21 T cell receptor beta chains below, sequenced in a study of graft-versus-host responses after intestinal transplantation. Antigens for these TCRs are unknown. This table comes from immunoSEQ multiplex PCR, and its TCRdb copy is limited to in-frame clones, with some not included. This table holds roughly 120,000 clones, 80% to 95% found once. The sequencing here drew on unstimulated CD8+ T cells sorted from spleen or lymph node cells, taken before intestinal transplant. These receptors were obtained from a human donor who received an intestinal transplant.

The V gene is TRBV27, the J gene TRBJ1-1, with TRBD1 matching 9 bases. Germline trimming cut 3 bases from V and 4 bases from J; bases unmatched to any gene: 6. Germline values: CDR1 MNHEY, CDR2 SMNVEV (reference sequence). This CDR3 contains 15 residues. This chain's CDR3 is CASSLIGTGTTEAFF. The CDR3 DNA follows: TGTGCCAGCAGTTTGATAGGGACAGGGACCACTGAAGCTTTCTTT.

V usage is TRBV30 and J usage is TRBJ1-5; D is unresolved. Trimming stripped 0 bases from V and 7 bases from J, with 10 bases between. Germline assignment: CDR1 GTSNPN and CDR2 SVGIG (reference sequence). CDR3 length: 13 amino acids. The CDR3 DNA reads TGTGCCTGGAGTGTACGGTCGGGACAGCCCCAGCATTTT. Encoded protein: CAWSVRSGQPQHF. Together with reference TRBV30 and TRBJ1-5, the CDR3 gives the full variable domain: SQTIHQWPATLVQPVGSPLSLECTVEGTSNPNLYWYRQAAGRGLQLLFYSVGIGQISSEVPQNLSASRPQDRQFILSSKKLLLSDSGFYLCAWSVRSGQPQHFGDGTRLSIL.

Comments on this clone: The germline gene is not matched at one end of the junction; a read error may be the cause. V usage is TRBV6-5 and J usage is TRBJ2-7; TRBD1 or TRBD2 may be the D gene (7 bases each). CDR1 is MNHEY, CDR2 SVGAGI, per germline. There are 14 residues in the CDR3. CDR3 nucleotides: TGTGCCACCAGTCAGGGGGGGGCGACCTACGAGCAGTACTTC. This encodes CATSQGGATYEQYF.

V and J are TRBV5-6 and TRBJ2-1, with D unclear. Germline V gene sequence: CDR1 SGHDT, CDR2 YYEEEE. This CDR3 region has 12 residues. The V end was cut by 4 bases, the J end by 5 bases, with 7 bases between. The CDR3 spells CASSPLDNEQFF. The CDR3 DNA sequence: TGTGCCAGCAGCCCTCTGGACAATGAGCAGTTCTTC. The variable domain in full, completed from reference TRBV5-6 and TRBJ2-1, reads DAGVTQSPTHLIKTRGQQVTLRCSPKSGHDTVSWYQQALGQGPQFIFQYYEEEERQRGNFPDRFSGHQFPNYSSELNVNALLLGDSALYLCASSPLDNEQFFGPGTRLTVL.

The rearrangement joins TRBV6-6 to TRBJ2-1, with TRBD2 matching over 7 bases. The CDR3 has 16 amino acids. Per germline, CDR1 MNHNY and CDR2 SVGAGI (reference sequence). V shed 0 bases and J 2 bases; nucleotides not matched to a gene: 4. The CDR3 is CASSYSSGGPYNEQFF. CDR3 in DNA: TGTGCCAGCAGTTACTCGTCGGGAGGCCCCTACAATGAGCAGTTCTTC.

This chain uses TRBV6-5 with TRBJ2-5; D is uncertain. The germline gives CDR1 MNHEY, CDR2 SVGAGI. The CDR3 has 12 amino acids. The V and J ends lost 7 bases and 0 bases respectively, with 6 bases between them. The CDR3 DNA sequence: TGTGCCAGCACGGCGGACCAAGAGACCCAGTACTTC. Translation gives CASTADQETQYF.

The V and J genes are TRBV9 and TRBJ2-3; tentative D call: TRBD2 (5 bases). CDR3 length: 14 residues. V dropped 4 bases and J dropped 0 bases, with 9 bases sitting between them. Germline V gives CDR1 SGDLS, CDR2 YYNGEE. The CDR3 region has the DNA TGTGCCAGCAGCACTAGTGGGAGCACAGATACGCAGTATTTT. It encodes CASSTSGSTDTQYF. Filled out from reference TRBV9 and TRBJ2-3, the complete variable domain reads DSGVTQTPKHLITATGQRVTLRCSPRSGDLSVYWYQQSLDQGLQFLIQYYNGEERAKGNILERFSAQQFPDLHSELNLSSLELGDSALYFCASSTSGSTDTQYFGPGTRLTVL.

This chain links TRBV10-3 with TRBJ2-5; D uncertain. The end of the DNA aligns better with TRBJ2-7, so the J call may be wrong. The germline CDR1 and CDR2 sequences are ENHRY and SYGVKD. The CDR3 is 12 amino acids. Written as DNA, the CDR3 is TGTGCCATCAGTGAGTCTCAGGACGAGCAGTACTTC. This encodes CAISESQDEQYF.

The sample holds one count of this clone. The rearrangement joins TRBV11-2 to TRBJ2-7; 8 positions match TRBD1. Germline assignment: CDR1 SGHAT and CDR2 FQNNGV. The CDR3 loop spans 14 amino acids. The trim removed 4 bases at V and 2 bases at J, leaving 4 bases unmatched. This CDR3 is CASSSGTGTYEQYF. In nucleotides, the CDR3 is TGTGCCAGCAGCTCCGGGACAGGTACCTACGAGCAGTACTTC.

The V call is TRBV19, the J call TRBJ2-2, with TRBD2 identical over 7 bases. CDR1 and CDR2 (germline): LNHDA, SQIVND (reference sequence). This CDR3 is 17 amino acids long. Unmatched junction bases numbered 13, after V lost 6 bases and J lost 3 bases. This chain's CDR3 is CASRTLAGGADTGELFF. The DNA of the CDR3 is TGTGCCAGTAGAACCTTAGCGGGTGGTGCGGACACCGGGGAGCTGTTTTTT.

V is TRBV19 and J is TRBJ2-5; TRBD1 agrees at 8 bases. Germline CDR1 is LNHDA and CDR2 is SQIVND (reference sequence). The CDR3 contains 15 residues. V lost 1 base to trimming and J lost 5 bases; unmatched junction nucleotides: 6. The CDR3 DNA reads as TGTGCCAGTAGTATAGTGGCAGGGGGCTGGGAGACCCAGTACTTC. Translated, it gives CASSIVAGGWETQYF.

This rearrangement joins TRBV7-6 to TRBJ2-1, with 7 bases lining up with TRBD2. The CDR3 is 14 residues long. J lost 10 bases, V lost 0 bases, and 6 bases had no gene match. CDR1 is SGHVS, CDR2 FNYEAQ, per germline. The CDR3, as DNA: TGTGCCAGCAGCTTAGCGGGAGGGCTCGCCGAGCAGTTCTTC. This sequence encodes CASSLAGGLAEQFF.

The chain couples TRBV7-9 to TRBJ2-5; 7 bases agree with TRBD1. CDR3 length: 16 residues. Germline loops: CDR1 SEHNR, CDR2 FQNEAQ (reference sequence). V shed 4 bases and J 1 base; nucleotides not matched to a gene: 9. The CDR3 region is CASSSDNRGIQETQYF. In nucleotides, the CDR3 is TGTGCCAGCAGCTCCGACAACAGGGGAATCCAAGAGACCCAGTACTTC.

V is TRBV13 and J is TRBJ2-5, with D unclear. Germline CDR1 and CDR2: PRHDT and FYEKMQ (reference sequence). The CDR3 spans 13 residues. V gave up 3 bases and J gave up 5 bases, with 10 bases separating them. The CDR3 DNA follows: TGTGCCAGCAGCTTCGTTATAGGGGAGACCCAGTACTTC. It specifies CASSFVIGETQYF.

The chain uses TRBV27 and TRBJ2-7; D is undetermined. The CDR3 totals 16 residues. V gave up 2 bases and J gave up 0 bases, with 14 bases separating them. Germline V lookup: CDR1 MNHEY, CDR2 SMNVEV (reference sequence). The CDR3 protein is CASSLHERRSSYEQYF. In DNA, the CDR3 is TGTGCCAGCAGTTTACATGAGCGTAGAAGCTCCTACGAGCAGTACTTC.

J is TRBJ2-1 and V is TRBV9; 9 bases map to TRBD2. The CDR3 consists of 17 residues. Germline V gene lookup returns CDR1 SGDLS and CDR2 YYNGEE. The V segment lost 0 bases and the J segment 3 bases; nucleotides outside the gene matches: 7. CDR3 in amino acids: CASSVAGLAGHYNEQFF. CDR3 DNA sequence: TGTGCCAGCAGCGTAGCCGGGCTAGCGGGACACTACAATGAGCAGTTCTTC.

The chain recombines TRBV19 with TRBJ2-7, with TRBD1 matching over 11 bases. CDR1 and CDR2 (germline): LNHDA, SQIVND (reference sequence). Trimming took 3 bases from V and 4 from J; bases not matched to a gene: 5. The CDR3 extends over 15 amino acids. The CDR3 sequence is CASSIGQGAEYEQYF. The CDR3 DNA is TGTGCCAGTAGTATTGGACAGGGGGCGGAATACGAGCAGTACTTC.

CDR3 loop: CASSYGDSYEQYF. The CDR3 bases are TGTGCCAGCAGTTACGGGGACTCCTACGAGCAGTACTTC. The chain links TRBV27 to TRBJ2-7; D is possibly TRBD2 (5 bases). Germline lookup yields CDR1 MNHEY and CDR2 SMNVEV (reference sequence). V lost 4 bases, J lost 0 bases, and 7 bases lay in between. The CDR3 loop spans 13 amino acids.

This chain joins TRBV6-5 and TRBJ1-2; 8 positions match TRBD1. J was trimmed by 4 bases and V by 0 bases; bases with no gene match: 1. This CDR3 has 14 residues. The germline gives CDR1 MNHEY, CDR2 SVGAGI. Here the CDR3 DNA reads TGTGCCAGCAGTTACTCGACAGGGGCCTATGGCTACACCTTC. Translation: CASSYSTGAYGYTF.

The CDR3 sequence is CASSLSLAEVSYNEQFF. CDR3 sequence (DNA): TGTGCCAGCAGCTTATCTCTAGCGGAGGTCTCCTACAATGAGCAGTTCTTC. The rearrangement joins TRBV7-6 to TRBJ2-1; 7 bases are shared with TRBD2. Losses at the gene ends were 2 bases for V and 0 bases for J; bases not matched to a gene: 7. The CDR3 has 17 residues. Germline CDR1 is SGHVS and CDR2 is FNYEAQ.

Note on this clone: The sample holds other DNA sequences that translate to the same CDR3. The chain recombines TRBV27 with TRBJ2-1; D remains unclear. V shed 0 bases and J shed 7 bases, with 7 bases lying between them. CDR3 length: 13 residues. Germline loops: CDR1 MNHEY, CDR2 SMNVEV (reference sequence). This CDR3 reads CASSLSWGNEQFF. CDR3 sequence (DNA): TGTGCCAGCAGTTTATCATGGGGAAATGAGCAGTTCTTC.